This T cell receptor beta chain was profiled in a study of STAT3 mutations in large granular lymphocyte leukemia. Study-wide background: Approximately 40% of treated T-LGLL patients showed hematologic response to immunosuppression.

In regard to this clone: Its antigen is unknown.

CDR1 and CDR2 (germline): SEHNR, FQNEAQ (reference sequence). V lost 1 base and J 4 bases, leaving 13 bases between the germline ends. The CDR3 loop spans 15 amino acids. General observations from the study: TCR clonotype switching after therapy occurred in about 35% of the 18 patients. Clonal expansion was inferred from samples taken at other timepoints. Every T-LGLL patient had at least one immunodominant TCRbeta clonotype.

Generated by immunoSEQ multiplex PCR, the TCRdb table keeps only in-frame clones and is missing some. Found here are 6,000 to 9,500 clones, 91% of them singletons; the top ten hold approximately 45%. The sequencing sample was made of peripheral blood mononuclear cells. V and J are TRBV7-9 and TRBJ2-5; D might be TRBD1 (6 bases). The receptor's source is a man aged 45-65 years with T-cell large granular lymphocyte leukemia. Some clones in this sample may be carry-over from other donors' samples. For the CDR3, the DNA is TGTGCCAGCAGCTTAGATCAGGGGTTGAGAGAGACCCAGTACTTC. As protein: CASSLDQGLRETQYF.